Listed below are T cell receptor beta chains from one sample, sequenced in a study of T-cell memory formation after mild COVID-19. TCRdb itself ran the 5' RACE reads through MiXCR, one entry per CDR3 protein. The table has 350,000 to 500,000 distinct CDR3 sequences, 18% seen once. What was sequenced was PBMCs or a T cell subset sorted from them (not recorded which). Source of these receptors: a man aged 18 to 30 who had mild COVID-19 (a few samples of this study predate the infection). Cell type and time point are not known. The CDR3 runs from the conserved cysteine through the conserved F or W. The D gene is left open where the match is weak. Clone size is shown for a subset of rows, as once, few, many or a class of expanded clone.

J: TRBJ1-1
size: many
V: TRBV18
D: .
DNA: TGTGCCAGCTCACCACCGGTGAACACTGAAGCTTTCTTT
CDR3: CASSPPVNTEAFF

J: TRBJ2-2
size: few
V: TRBV6-2/TRBV6-3
D: .
DNA: TGTGCCAGCAGTTCGGCTCTTACCGGGGAGCTGTTTTTT
CDR3: CASSSALTGELFF

J: TRBJ2-2
size: many
V: TRBV5-1
D: .
DNA: TGCGCCAGCAGCTCAGAAGGGGCCCCACTCGGGACCGGGGAGCTGTTTTTT
CDR3: CASSSEGAPLGTGELFF

J: TRBJ2-5
size: few
V: TRBV4-1
D: TRBD1
DNA: TGCGCCAGCAGGACCGGGACAGGGTGGGAGACCCAGTACTTC
CDR3: CASRTGTGWETQYF

J: TRBJ2-3
size: .
V: TRBV12-3/TRBV12-4
D: TRBD2
DNA: TGTGCCAGCACGTCAAAGCGGGGGGGCACGCAGTATTTT
CDR3: CASTSKRGGTQYF

J: TRBJ2-2
size: .
V: TRBV7-2
D: .
DNA: TGTGCCAGCAGCTTTTGGGGAGGAGTCGGGGAGCTGTTTTTT
CDR3: CASSFWGGVGELFF

J: TRBJ2-1
size: .
V: TRBV29-1
D: TRBD2
DNA: TGCAGCTCTGGGGGGGACAATGAGCAGTTCTTC
CDR3: CSSGGDNEQFF

J: TRBJ2-1
size: .
V: TRBV4-1
D: .
DNA: TGCGCCAGCAGCCCTTTGGAAGCCTACAATGAGCAGTTCTTC
CDR3: CASSPLEAYNEQFF

J: TRBJ1-6
size: .
V: TRBV12-3/TRBV12-4
D: TRBD1
DNA: TGTGCCAGCAGAAGACCGGGACAGGGGAATTCACCCCTCCACTTT
CDR3: CASRRPGQGNSPLHF

J: TRBJ1-2
size: .
V: TRBV7-2
D: .
DNA: TGTGCCAGCAGCTTAGACAGAACCACCTATGGCTACACCTTC
CDR3: CASSLDRTTYGYTF

J: TRBJ1-6
size: .
V: TRBV2
D: .
DNA: TGTGCCAGCAGTGAAAGGGAGGAGACACCCCTCCACTTT
CDR3: CASSEREETPLHF

J: TRBJ1-1
size: .
V: TRBV7-9
D: .
DNA: TGTGCCAGCAGCTTAGCGTTGGCGACGAACACTGAAGCTTTCTTT
CDR3: CASSLALATNTEAFF

J: TRBJ2-3
size: .
V: TRBV6-1
D: TRBD2
DNA: TGTGCCAGCAAGGAAACTAGCGGGACCATGAGCACAGATACGCAGTATTTT
CDR3: CASKETSGTMSTDTQYF

J: TRBJ2-1
size: .
V: TRBV4-3
D: TRBD1
DNA: TGCGCCAGCAGCCACGGACAGGGGGCTTTCTACAATGAGCAGTTCTTC
CDR3: CASSHGQGAFYNEQFF

J: TRBJ2-3
size: .
V: TRBV5-4
D: .
DNA: TGTGACAGCAGCGGCGACAGAACCTCAGATACGCAGTATTTT
CDR3: CDSSGDRTSDTQYF

J: TRBJ1-1
size: .
V: TRBV5-1
D: .
DNA: TGCGCCAGCAGCTACGACGGGATGAACACTGAAGCTTTCTTT
CDR3: CASSYDGMNTEAFF

J: TRBJ2-5
size: .
V: TRBV28
D: .
DNA: TGTGCCAGCAGTCCCCCCTTATCCGAGGGGGGTTTACGGGAGACCCAGTACTTC
CDR3: CASSPPLSEGGLRETQYF

J: TRBJ2-6
size: few
V: TRBV4-3
D: TRBD1
DNA: TGCGCCAGCAGCCGCGGACAGGGCCCCTCTGGGGCCAACGTCCTGACTTTC
CDR3: CASSRGQGPSGANVLTF

J: TRBJ2-7
size: many
V: TRBV7-2
D: .
DNA: TGTGCCAGCAGCGCCTCCCCAGGGAGACCCGAGCAGTACTTC
CDR3: CASSASPGRPEQYF

J: TRBJ2-5
size: .
V: TRBV12-3/TRBV12-4
D: .
DNA: TGTGCCAGCAGACTAGAGGGGGTCGAGGAGACCCAGTACTTC
CDR3: CASRLEGVEETQYF

J: TRBJ1-2
size: many
V: TRBV12-3/TRBV12-4
D: .
DNA: TGTGCCAGCACCACGCGGCGGGTCTCCGACTATGGCTACACCTTC
CDR3: CASTTRRVSDYGYTF

J: TRBJ2-7
size: few
V: TRBV30
D: TRBD1
DNA: TGTGCCTGGAGGGAGCCCAGGGGGCTCTACGAGCAGTACTTC
CDR3: CAWREPRGLYEQYF

J: TRBJ2-5
size: .
V: TRBV7-2
D: TRBD2
DNA: TGTGCCAGCAGCTTAGGGGTGGCGGGGGGCCTTTCTGAGACCCAGTACTTC
CDR3: CASSLGVAGGLSETQYF

J: TRBJ2-2
size: .
V: TRBV7-7
D: TRBD1
DNA: TGTGCTAGCAGCCCCGACAGGGGGCTTGGCGGGGAGCTGTTTTTT
CDR3: CASSPDRGLGGELFF

J: TRBJ2-5
size: few
V: TRBV6-5
D: .
DNA: TGTGCCAGCAGTGGGACGGCTTTCAAGACCCAGTACTTC
CDR3: CASSGTAFKTQYF

J: TRBJ2-4
size: few
V: TRBV5-1
D: .
DNA: TGCGCCAGCAGCTTGGCAGGGACGGATTTTGTGTACTTC
CDR3: CASSLAGTDFVYF

J: TRBJ2-5
size: few
V: TRBV3-1
D: .
DNA: TGTGCCAGCAGCCAAGGCTTTGGGTCTCGAGAGACCCAGTACTTC
CDR3: CASSQGFGSRETQYF

J: TRBJ1-5
size: .
V: TRBV4-1
D: .
DNA: TGCGTCAGCAGCCAGACAGGCAATCAGCACCAGCATTTT
CDR3: CVSSQTGNQHQHF

J: TRBJ2-3
size: .
V: TRBV2
D: .
DNA: TGTGCCAGCACAGACAGGAGGTTTTCAGATACGCAGTATTTT
CDR3: CASTDRRFSDTQYF

J: TRBJ2-2
size: few
V: TRBV2
D: .
DNA: TGTGCCAGCAGTGAAGGGCCTCCGGGGGGCTCCTCCACCGGGGAGCTGTTTTTT
CDR3: CASSEGPPGGSSTGELFF

J: TRBJ2-3
size: many
V: TRBV7-2
D: TRBD2
DNA: TGTGCCAGCAACAAAGTGAGCGGGGTTGGCACAGATACGCAGTATTTT
CDR3: CASNKVSGVGTDTQYF

J: TRBJ1-5
size: many
V: TRBV12-3/TRBV12-4
D: .
DNA: TGTGCCAGCAGTTTAGCAGGGTCGGGTCAGCCCCAGCATTTT
CDR3: CASSLAGSGQPQHF

J: TRBJ1-2
size: few
V: TRBV14
D: .
DNA: TGTGCCAGCAGCCACAGGCCCCCTGCGGATGGCTACACCTTC
CDR3: CASSHRPPADGYTF

J: TRBJ2-5
size: few
V: TRBV7-9
D: .
DNA: TGTGCCAGCAGCTTTCTCCCCCTAGGAAGGGAGACCCAGTACTTC
CDR3: CASSFLPLGRETQYF

J: TRBJ2-1
size: many
V: TRBV23-1
D: .
DNA: TGCGCCAGCAGTCAAGGGGATAGCTCCTACAATGAGCAGTTCTTC
CDR3: CASSQGDSSYNEQFF

J: TRBJ2-3
size: few
V: TRBV20-1
D: .
DNA: TGCAGTGCACCCCCCTCCGGCACAGATACGCAGTATTTT
CDR3: CSAPPSGTDTQYF

J: TRBJ2-7
size: few
V: TRBV24-1
D: .
DNA: TGTGCCACCAGTGACCCGGGGGGCTCTCGCTCCTACGAGCAGTACTTC
CDR3: CATSDPGGSRSYEQYF

J: TRBJ2-2
size: .
V: TRBV7-9
D: .
DNA: TGTGCCAGCAGCTTCGAAACAGGAAGGACCGGGGAGCTGTTTTTT
CDR3: CASSFETGRTGELFF

J: TRBJ2-3
size: .
V: TRBV5-4
D: TRBD1
DNA: TGTGCCAGCAGCCCGTGGGGGACAGGGTACGCAGATACGCAGTATTTT
CDR3: CASSPWGTGYADTQYF

J: TRBJ2-7
size: few
V: TRBV7-9
D: TRBD2
DNA: TGTGCCAGCAGCCCGAGGACTAGCGGGGGAGGCGAGCAGTACTTC
CDR3: CASSPRTSGGGEQYF

J: TRBJ2-1
size: .
V: TRBV15
D: TRBD1
DNA: TGTGCCACCAGCAGACGGGACAGCGAACATGAGCAGTTCTTC
CDR3: CATSRRDSEHEQFF

J: TRBJ1-4
size: few
V: TRBV4-3
D: .
DNA: TGCGCCAGCAGCCAAGAGCGGGCCGTAGTGGAAAAACTGTTTTTT
CDR3: CASSQERAVVEKLFF

J: TRBJ2-3
size: many
V: TRBV12-3/TRBV12-4
D: TRBD2
DNA: TGTGCCAGCAGACCCCGTTGGGCGGGAGACACAGATACGCAGTATTTT
CDR3: CASRPRWAGDTDTQYF

J: TRBJ2-1
size: few
V: TRBV7-2
D: TRBD2
DNA: TGTGCCAGCAGCTTCGGGACTAGCGGGGGGACCGGGAATGAGCAGTTCTTC
CDR3: CASSFGTSGGTGNEQFF

J: TRBJ1-3
size: few
V: TRBV7-2
D: TRBD1
DNA: TGTGCCAGCAGCTTAGATCTAGGACAGGGGGCTAGCTCTGGAAACACCATATATTTT
CDR3: CASSLDLGQGASSGNTIYF

J: TRBJ2-7
size: few
V: TRBV7-9
D: TRBD2
DNA: TGTGCCAGCAGATCAAGCGGGGGAGCCTACGAGCAGTACTTC
CDR3: CASRSSGGAYEQYF

J: TRBJ2-7
size: .
V: TRBV6-2/TRBV6-3
D: .
DNA: TGTGCCAGCAGACCCCTGGGGGCACTTCAATCCTACGAGCAGTACTTC
CDR3: CASRPLGALQSYEQYF

J: TRBJ2-1
size: few
V: TRBV6-1
D: TRBD2
DNA: TGTGCCAGCAGGGGACTAGCGGGGGGAAATTTCCATGAGCAGTTCTTC
CDR3: CASRGLAGGNFHEQFF

J: TRBJ1-5
size: .
V: TRBV6-1
D: .
DNA: TGTGCCAGCAGTGAGCAAGGGCCCAATCAGCCCCAGCATTTT
CDR3: CASSEQGPNQPQHF

J: TRBJ1-2
size: many
V: TRBV29-1
D: .
DNA: TGCAGCGTTAAGGGGGGTGATAACTATGGCTACACCTTC
CDR3: CSVKGGDNYGYTF

J: TRBJ2-7
size: few
V: TRBV7-2
D: TRBD1
DNA: TGTGCCAGCAGCCGACCGACAGGGGGGGAGCAGTACTTC
CDR3: CASSRPTGGEQYF

J: TRBJ1-2
size: .
V: TRBV12-3/TRBV12-4
D: .
DNA: TGTGCCAGCAGGAATCACGTCGCGGCCTCCGAGCCCTATGGCTACACCTTC
CDR3: CASRNHVAASEPYGYTF

J: TRBJ1-5
size: .
V: TRBV19
D: .
DNA: TGTGCCCTAGGGGTGGATAGCAATCAGCCCCAGCATTTT
CDR3: CALGVDSNQPQHF

J: TRBJ1-5
size: .
V: TRBV27
D: .
DNA: TGTGCCAGCAGTACAAACAGGGTAGGCCAGCCCCAGCATTTT
CDR3: CASSTNRVGQPQHF

J: TRBJ1-1
size: .
V: TRBV7-9
D: TRBD1
DNA: TGTGCCAGCAGCTTAGGACAGGGCCACACTGAAGCTTTCTTT
CDR3: CASSLGQGHTEAFF

J: TRBJ2-3
size: .
V: TRBV3-1
D: TRBD2
DNA: TGTGCCAGCAGCTATGGGACTAGCGGGATGTCTGATACGCAGTATTTT
CDR3: CASSYGTSGMSDTQYF

J: TRBJ2-1
size: .
V: TRBV29-1
D: TRBD1
DNA: TGCAGCGGATTCGGGACAGGGGTCTACAATGAGCAGTTCTTC
CDR3: CSGFGTGVYNEQFF